This T cell receptor (beta chain) was sequenced for a study of T cells after yellow fever vaccination. This clonotype was detected ten times or more. Trimming took off 5 bases at V and 3 bases at J, with 14 bases between the two ends. The CDR3 consists of 15 residues. The germline V gene has CDR1 SGHVS and CDR2 FNYEAQ. TCRdb re-called the 5' RACE reads with MiXCR, one entry per CDR3 protein. The sample has around 600,000 distinct CDR3 sequences; more than 9% are singletons. The material was PBMCs, obtained on the day of the yellow fever booster vaccination. This clonotype was obtained from a man aged 25 to 40 who received the YFV17D yellow fever vaccine. The chain recombines TRBV7-6 with TRBJ2-1; D perhaps matches TRBD2 (6 bases). DNA for the CDR3: TGTGCCAGCAGCCTCCCGGGGGATGGCTACAATGAGCAGTTCTTC. Translating gives CASSLPGDGYNEQFF.